This TCR beta chain was captured by sequencing in a study of cytomegalovirus exposure and HLA in healthy donors listed by TCRdb under 2017. With respect to the entire study: A later analysis indicated that the 130 or so validation repertoires were generated on the platform also employed for the roughly 730 repertoires of the first cohort. The study was designed to test whether signatures of past pathogen exposure could be identified by cataloging public T cell receptors. Along with the roughly 710-subject first cohort, a separate validation cohort of approximately 110 different subjects was used. The study combined high-throughput TCR immunosequencing, statistical association of individual TCRs with disease status, and machine learning to predict cytomegalovirus infection status. Overall study results and their limits: A total of roughly 160 TCR beta chains were listed by the study as associated with cytomegalovirus. The authors suggested that the approach could potentially be generalized to other disease states and immunological phenotypes. Cytomegalovirus status was reported to be diagnosed by the classifier with high specificity and sensitivity in both the original and validation cohorts. In vitro tests confirmed that a few of the cytomegalovirus-associated TCR beta chains recognize cytomegalovirus antigens. A later analysis lacked HLA typing for the validation cohort, so it scored co-occurrence in that cohort across all 110 or so repertoires. Subsequent analysis determined that TCRs grouped into clusters in the first cohort also showed a tendency toward co-occurrence across the 90 to 150 validation repertoires, and 90% to 95% of cluster scores exceeded 0. Most TCR sequences were observed very rarely across donors, whereas some public TCRs were present in many individuals.

Libraries were constructed by the immunoSEQ multiplex PCR assay. For the original study's pipeline: A statistical classification framework was built for diagnosing cytomegalovirus status from the catalog of TCR beta chain sequences. TCRdb took over this immuneACCESS table, retaining in-frame rearrangements with V and J assigned. Such tables are incomplete; in checked studies, under half of the missing clones stem from an unresolved V gene, and the remainder is unexplained. V and J calls and clone size are as listed in that table; D and trimming were resolved from the DNA. For this sample there are 150,000 to 200,000 clones; roughly 83% appear just once. The leading ten clones occupy roughly 1.6% of the sample. V loses 4 bases at its end and J loses 4 bases; junction bases beyond the gene matches: 9. The CDR3 holds 15 amino acids from the cysteine to the phenylalanine. This entry keeps only the CDR3 DNA: 45 bases, framed from base 1. The germline V gene encodes CDR1 SGHTS and CDR2 YDEGEE.

With regard to this clone: What antigen it recognizes has not been identified. The input lacks base qualities; no much larger clone sits a single base away.

The donors belonged to the validation cohort of around 120 subjects, which was separate from the approximately 610-subject first cohort. The V gene is TRBV5-8 and the J gene is TRBJ2-5; 8 of the junction bases match TRBD1. The origin of this receptor is a young woman in good health and CMV-seronegative. Sequencing input: PBMCs. CDR3 region: CASSPVAGGGETQYF. The nucleotide sequence reads as follows: TGTGCCAGCAGCCCGGTGGCAGGGGGCGGAGAGACCCAGTACTTC.